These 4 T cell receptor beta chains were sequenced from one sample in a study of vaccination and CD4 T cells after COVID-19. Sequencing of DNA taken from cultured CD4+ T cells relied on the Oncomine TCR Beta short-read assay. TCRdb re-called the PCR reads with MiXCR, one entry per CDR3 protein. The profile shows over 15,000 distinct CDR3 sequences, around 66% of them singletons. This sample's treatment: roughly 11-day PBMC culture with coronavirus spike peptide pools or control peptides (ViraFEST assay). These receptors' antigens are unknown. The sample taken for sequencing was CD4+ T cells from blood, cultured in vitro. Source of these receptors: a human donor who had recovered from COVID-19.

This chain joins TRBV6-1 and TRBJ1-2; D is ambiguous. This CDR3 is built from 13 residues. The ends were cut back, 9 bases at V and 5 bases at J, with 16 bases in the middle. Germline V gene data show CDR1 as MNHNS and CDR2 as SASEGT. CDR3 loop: CASSGRALYGYTF. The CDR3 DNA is TGTGCCAGTTCGGGTAGGGCCCTTTATGGCTACACCTTC.

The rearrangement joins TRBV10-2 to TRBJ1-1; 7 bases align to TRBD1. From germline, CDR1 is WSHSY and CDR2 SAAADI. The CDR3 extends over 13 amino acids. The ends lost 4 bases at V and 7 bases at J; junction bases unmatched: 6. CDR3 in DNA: TGCGCCAGCAGTGGACAGGGTTATATTGAAGCTTTCTTT. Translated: CASSGQGYIEAFF.

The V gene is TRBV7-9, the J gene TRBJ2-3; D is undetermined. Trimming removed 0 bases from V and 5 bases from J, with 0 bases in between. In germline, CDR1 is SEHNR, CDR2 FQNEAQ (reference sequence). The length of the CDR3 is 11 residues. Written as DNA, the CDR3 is TGTGCCAGCAGCTTAGCAGATACGCAGTATTTT. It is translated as CASSLADTQYF.

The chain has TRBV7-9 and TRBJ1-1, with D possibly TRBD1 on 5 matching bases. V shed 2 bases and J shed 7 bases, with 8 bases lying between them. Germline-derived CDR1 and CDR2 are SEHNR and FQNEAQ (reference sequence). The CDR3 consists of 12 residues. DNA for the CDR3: TGTGCCAGCAGCTTACGGGGGGGTGAAGCTTTCTTT. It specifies CASSLRGGEAFF.